This T cell receptor (beta chain) came from a study of cytomegalovirus exposure and HLA in healthy donors. General study points: The tendency of first-cohort TCR clusters to co-occur in the 90 to 150 validation repertoires was the finding of a later analysis. It was approximately 160 TCR beta chains that were listed as cytomegalovirus-associated. In vitro work confirmed that three CMV-associated chains recognize CMV antigens. The majority of TCR sequences were rare, yet some public TCRs appeared in many donors.

Per germline, CDR1 LNHDA and CDR2 SQIVND (reference sequence). The CDR3 covers 13 residues. The V and J ends lost 5 bases and 7 bases respectively, with 15 bases between them. As to this clone: Antigen: not known.

Some clones are missing from TCRdb's copy, which holds only in-frame ones; the method was immunoSEQ multiplex PCR. Counted here are some 75,000 clones, roughly 96% occurring once; the ten biggest clones make up approximately 1.2%. The V and J genes are TRBV19 and TRBJ2-7; D ambiguous. What was sequenced was PBMCs. This TCR came from a woman under 30 in good health and CMV-seronegative. CDR3 amino acids: CASSPRSFAEQYF. The CDR3 bases are TGTGCCAGTAGTCCCCGGAGCTTCGCGGAGCAGTACTTC.